Below, one T cell receptor (beta chain) is given with its context. The record originates from a study of shared clonotypes between healthy human individuals. CD8 cells regarded as naive lacked CD45RO, were positively chosen for CCR7, and omitted terminally differentiated effector memory CD45RA+ cells. TCRdb's table, derived via immunoSEQ multiplex PCR, lists solely in-frame clones and lacks some. Of 2 million to 2.5 million clones listed, approximately 94% are singletons. The CDR3 length is 12 residues. The V gene's germline CDR1 is GTSNPN and CDR2 SVGIG (reference sequence). Trimming removed 5 bases from V and 8 bases from J, with 13 bases in between.

The genes are TRBV30 and TRBJ2-1, with D perhaps matching TRBD1 or TRBD2 (5 bases each). The TCR was taken from a man younger than 35 in good health. Sequenced input: naive CD8+ T cells sorted from blood. For the CDR3, the DNA is TGTGCCTGGGGGAGTGTGGGGCATGAGCAGTTCTTC. Translating it yields CAWGSVGHEQFF.